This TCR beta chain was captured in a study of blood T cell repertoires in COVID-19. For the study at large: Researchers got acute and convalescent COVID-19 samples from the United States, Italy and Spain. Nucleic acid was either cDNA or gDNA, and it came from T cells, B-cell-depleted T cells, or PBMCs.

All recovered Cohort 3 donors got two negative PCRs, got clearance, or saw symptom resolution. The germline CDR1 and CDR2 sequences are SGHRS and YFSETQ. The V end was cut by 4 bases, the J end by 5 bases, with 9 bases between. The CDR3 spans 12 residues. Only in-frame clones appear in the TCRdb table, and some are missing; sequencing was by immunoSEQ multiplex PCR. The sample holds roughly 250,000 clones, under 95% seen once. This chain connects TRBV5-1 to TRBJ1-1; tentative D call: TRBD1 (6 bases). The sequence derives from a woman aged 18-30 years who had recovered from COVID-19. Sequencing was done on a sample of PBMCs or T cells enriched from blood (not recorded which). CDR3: CASSIGQTEAFF. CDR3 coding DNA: TGCGCCAGCAGCATAGGACAGACTGAAGCTTTCTTT.